This T cell receptor (beta chain) comes out of a study of cytomegalovirus exposure and HLA in healthy donors. Study conclusions and caveats: Associated with cytomegalovirus, according to the listing, were some 180 TCR beta chains.

The CDR3 sequence is 15 residues long. J gave up 4 bases and V 1 base, and 5 bases lay outside the gene matches. Germline CDR1 reads LGHNA; CDR2 reads YSLEER. Repertoires were generated with immunoSEQ multiplex PCR, while TCRdb's copy carries only in-frame clones and drops some. The sample yields about 180,000 clones, around nine tenths seen once. Remarks on this clone: No antigen is known for it.

This sequence originates from a man aged 18 to 30 in good health and CMV-seropositive. Material: PBMCs. The J gene is TRBJ2-7, the V gene TRBV4-3, with 9 bases identical to TRBD2. CDR3 sequence reads: CASSQAKGLAYEQYF. CDR3 bases: TGCGCCAGCAGCCAAGCTAAGGGACTAGCTTACGAGCAGTACTTC.